This paragraph reports one T cell receptor beta chain. The sample belongs to a study of blood T cell repertoires in COVID-19. Study context: Samples came from the United States, Italy and Spain, spanning acute and convalescent COVID-19. The cDNA or gDNA used as material had been derived from T cells, B-cell-depleted T cells, or PBMCs.

Only in-frame clones appear in the TCRdb table, and some are missing; sequencing was by immunoSEQ multiplex PCR. In the table there are some 120,000 clones, 84% of which are singletons. The specimen was peripheral blood. This sequence originates from a woman aged 30 to 39 who had recovered from COVID-19.

Here the CDR3 reads CASSFADYTDTQYF. The CDR3 nucleotides read TGCGCCAGCAGCTTTGCCGACTACACAGATACGCAGTATTTT. The genes are TRBV5-1 and TRBJ2-3, with a possible D match to TRBD2 (5 bases). V gave up 2 bases and J gave up 2 bases, with 9 bases separating them. The CDR3 has 14 residues. Per the germline V gene, CDR1 is SGHRS and CDR2 is YFSETQ.